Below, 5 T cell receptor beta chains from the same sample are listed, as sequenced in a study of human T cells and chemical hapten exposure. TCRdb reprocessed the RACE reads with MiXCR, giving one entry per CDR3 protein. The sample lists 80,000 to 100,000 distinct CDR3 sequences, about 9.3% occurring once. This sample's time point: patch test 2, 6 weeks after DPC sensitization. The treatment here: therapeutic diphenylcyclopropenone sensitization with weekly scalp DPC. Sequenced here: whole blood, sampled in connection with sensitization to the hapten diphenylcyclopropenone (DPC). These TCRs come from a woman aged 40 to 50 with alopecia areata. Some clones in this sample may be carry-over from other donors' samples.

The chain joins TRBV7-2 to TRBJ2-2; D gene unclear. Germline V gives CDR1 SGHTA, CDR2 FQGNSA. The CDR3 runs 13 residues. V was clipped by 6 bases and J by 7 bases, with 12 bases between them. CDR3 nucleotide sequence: TGTGCCAGCAGTGGAAGGCCAAGCGGGGAGCTGTTTTTT. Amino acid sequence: CASSGRPSGELFF.

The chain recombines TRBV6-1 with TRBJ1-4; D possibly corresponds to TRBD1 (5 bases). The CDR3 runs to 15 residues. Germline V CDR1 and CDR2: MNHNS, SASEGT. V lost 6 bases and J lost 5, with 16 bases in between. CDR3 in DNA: TGTGCCAGCAGCGTTCTGGGGGGGAGGAATGAAAAACTGTTTTTT. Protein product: CASSVLGGRNEKLFF.

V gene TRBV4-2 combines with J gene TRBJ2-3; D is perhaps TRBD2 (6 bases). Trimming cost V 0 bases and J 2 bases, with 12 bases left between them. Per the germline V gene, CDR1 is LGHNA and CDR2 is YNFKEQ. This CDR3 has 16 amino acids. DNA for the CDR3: TGTGCCAGCAGCCAAGATCTAGCGAGTACCACAGATACGCAGTATTTT. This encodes CASSQDLASTTDTQYF.

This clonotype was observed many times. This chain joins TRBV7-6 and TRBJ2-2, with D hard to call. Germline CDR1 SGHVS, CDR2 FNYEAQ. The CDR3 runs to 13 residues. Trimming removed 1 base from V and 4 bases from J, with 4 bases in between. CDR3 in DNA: TGTGCCAGCAGCTTAGGGATCACCGGGGAGCTGTTTTTT. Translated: CASSLGITGELFF.

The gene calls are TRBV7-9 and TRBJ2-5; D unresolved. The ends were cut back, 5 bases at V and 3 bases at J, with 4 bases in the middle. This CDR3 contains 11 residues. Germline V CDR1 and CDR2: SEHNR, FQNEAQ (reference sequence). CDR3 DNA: TGTGCCAGCAGCCAAGAAGAGACCCAGTACTTC. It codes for CASSQEETQYF.